Listed here are 25 T cell receptor beta chains from one sample, sequenced in a study of PD-L1 blockade in urothelial cancer. Assay used: immunoSEQ multiplex PCR; TCRdb lists only in-frame clones, some missing. The sample contains 50,000 to 75,000 clones, approximately 75% of which appear only once. Time point defined: pretreatment peripheral blood. The specimen was PBMCs, collected around atezolizumab (anti-PD-L1) treatment. The receptors shown here come from a man aged 70-80 years with urothelial cancer.

This clone was seen only a few times. The genes are TRBV5-1 and TRBJ2-7; possibly TRBD1 for D (5 bases). V was trimmed by 1 base and J by 0 bases, leaving 14 bases between them. CDR3 length: 16 residues. Looked up from germline, CDR1 is SGHRS and CDR2 is YFSETQ. Here the CDR3 reads CASSLRSTVRSYEQYF. CDR3 bases: TGCGCCAGCAGCTTGAGGTCGACAGTCCGCTCCTACGAGCAGTACTTC.

This chain uses TRBV19 with TRBJ2-1, with 12 bases matching TRBD1. Germline assignment: CDR1 LNHDA and CDR2 SQIVND (reference sequence). The V gene end was trimmed by 9 bases and the J gene end by 8 bases; junction bases not matched to a gene: 14. This CDR3 comprises 16 residues. CDR3 sequence: CASSGTGGVGSDEQFF. In DNA form, the CDR3 reads TGTGCCAGCTCCGGGACAGGGGGCGTAGGTTCGGATGAGCAGTTCTTC.

A few counts support this clone. The chain recombines TRBV4-3 with TRBJ2-2; the D is unclear. Germline V CDR1 and CDR2: LGHNA, YSLEER. The CDR3 totals 17 residues. The V gene lost 0 bases and the J gene lost 3 bases, with 14 bases spanning the gap. CDR3 coding DNA: TGCGCCAGCAGCCAAGATTTGTGGCAGGCCGACACCGGGGAGCTGTTTTTT. Its translation: CASSQDLWQADTGELFF.

This clone was seen a few times. The V call is TRBV9, the J call TRBJ1-2, with 8 bases matching TRBD1. The trim removed 2 bases at V and 6 bases at J, leaving 9 bases unmatched. The CDR3 extends over 15 amino acids. The germline CDR1 and CDR2 sequences are SGDLS and YYNGEE. DNA for the CDR3: TGTGCCAGCAGCGTTCGGACGGACAGGGACCATGGCTACACCTTC. It specifies CASSVRTDRDHGYTF.

The genes are TRBV5-1 and TRBJ1-2; 8 nucleotides line up with TRBD1. CDR1 is SGHRS, CDR2 YFSETQ, per germline. V lost 4 bases to trimming and J lost 11 bases; unmatched junction nucleotides: 16. The CDR3 runs to 15 residues. The chain's CDR3 is CASSNDPGQDRPYTF. Written as DNA, the CDR3 is TGCGCCAGCAGCAACGATCCGGGACAGGATCGCCCATACACCTTC.

CDR3 coding DNA: TGTGCCAGCAGCTCCGGGACAGGGGCTCTTAGCAATCAGCCCCAGCATTTT. Its protein product is CASSSGTGALSNQPQHF. J is TRBJ1-5 and V is TRBV28; 10 nucleotides line up with TRBD1. With 6 bases clipped from V and 0 bases from J, the junction kept 8 bases outside the gene matches. Germline V gives CDR1 MDHEN, CDR2 SYDVKM. The CDR3 is 17 amino acids.

Judged by abundance, this clone is medium-sized. The chain couples TRBV10-3 to TRBJ1-3; the D is unclear. V dropped 8 bases and J dropped 4 bases, with 12 bases sitting between them. Per the germline V gene, CDR1 is ENHRY and CDR2 is SYGVKD. The CDR3 runs 13 residues. For the CDR3, the DNA is TGTGCCATCGCAAACTCTGAAGGAAACACCATATATTTT. Protein product: CAIANSEGNTIYF.

The rearrangement links TRBV21-1 to TRBJ2-7; the listed D gene, TRBD2, was not tested against the DNA. TRBV21-1 is a documented pseudogene. The CDR3 covers 16 residues. The CDR3 region has the DNA TGTGCCAGCAGCCCGCCATGTCAGCGGGGTTGCTACGAGCAGTACTTC. Translating it yields CASSPPCQRGCYEQYF.

This clone was detected a few times. The gene calls are TRBV5-1 and TRBJ2-3; weak D call: TRBD1 (5 bases). This CDR3 has 14 amino acids. V lost 4 bases, J lost 2 bases, and 11 bases lay in between. Germline V gene sequence: CDR1 SGHRS, CDR2 YFSETQ. The CDR3: CASSKDTYTDTQYF. The CDR3 DNA sequence: TGCGCCAGCAGCAAGGACACCTACACAGATACGCAGTATTTT.

CDR3 bases: TGCAGCGTCGGACCAGGGGCCGGGGAGCTGTTTTTT. This gives the protein CSVGPGAGELFF. The J gene is TRBJ2-2, the V gene TRBV29-1, with D possibly being TRBD1 (6 bases). The CDR3 length is 12 residues. V was shortened by 6 bases and J by 6 bases, with 11 bases between the two germline ends. The germline V gene has CDR1 SQVTM and CDR2 ANQGSEA.

The chain recombines TRBV9 with TRBJ1-4; D remains unclear. The length of the CDR3 is 14 residues. Germline assignment: CDR1 SGDLS and CDR2 YYNGEE. Trimming left V 0 bases short and J 4 bases short, with 7 bases between. The CDR3 is CASSVAQVNEKLFF. Written as DNA, the CDR3 is TGTGCCAGCAGCGTAGCTCAGGTTAATGAAAAACTGTTTTTT.

The rearrangement joins TRBV19 to TRBJ2-2; 8 bases match TRBD1. The V gene end was trimmed by 3 bases and the J gene end by 1 base; junction bases not matched to a gene: 1. The CDR3 spans 15 residues. Germline V gene sequence: CDR1 LNHDA, CDR2 SQIVND (reference sequence). The CDR3 protein is CASSIGTGNTGELFF. Here the CDR3 DNA reads TGTGCCAGTAGTATTGGGACAGGGAACACCGGGGAGCTGTTTTTT. The whole variable domain, filled in from reference TRBV19 and TRBJ2-2, reads DGGITQSPKYLFRKEGQNVTLSCEQNLNHDAMYWYRQDPGQGLRLIYYSQIVNDFQKGDIAEGYSVSREKKESFPLTVTSAQKNPTAFYLCASSIGTGNTGELFFGEGSRLTVL.

The V and J genes are TRBV2 and TRBJ1-4, with 8 nucleotides matching TRBD1. The V gene end was trimmed by 7 bases and the J gene end by 6 bases; junction bases not matched to a gene: 4. The CDR3 is 13 amino acids. Germline V gene data show CDR1 as SNHLY and CDR2 as FYNNEI. CDR3 coding DNA: TGTGCCAGCACAGGACAGGGTGATGAAAAACTGTTTTTT. Translation gives CASTGQGDEKLFF.

V and J are TRBV5-1 and TRBJ2-3; D might be TRBD1 (6 bases). With 7 bases removed from V and 3 bases from J, the gap between germline ends came to 15 bases. The CDR3 consists of 14 residues. CDR1 and CDR2 from the germline V gene are SGHRS and YFSETQ. CDR3 DNA sequence: TGCGCCAGCTCCAGTCCAGGGGCGACAGATACGCAGTATTTT. Translating it yields CASSSPGATDTQYF.

This clone showed up just a few times. The V call is TRBV6-1, the J call TRBJ2-1; D gene unclear. V was shortened by 5 bases and J by 9 bases, with 8 bases between the two germline ends. The CDR3 spans 11 residues. In germline, CDR1 is MNHNS, CDR2 SASEGT. CDR3 in amino acids: CASSYGIEQFF. The CDR3 DNA is TGTGCCAGCAGTTACGGTATTGAGCAGTTCTTC.

The chain uses TRBV5-1 and TRBJ2-7; unclear D gene. V shed 1 base and J shed 5 bases, with 10 bases lying between them. Per the germline V gene, CDR1 is SGHRS and CDR2 is YFSETQ. The CDR3 sequence is 13 residues long. CDR3 nucleotides: TGCGCCAGCAGCTTGTTTAGAACGGACGAGCAGTACTTC. It is translated as CASSLFRTDEQYF.

The chain recombines TRBV7-9 with TRBJ2-5; D is uncertain. The CDR3 totals 13 residues. CDR1 is SEHNR, CDR2 FQNEAQ, per germline (reference sequence). The germline V and J ends were trimmed by 9 bases and 0 bases, with 11 bases remaining between them. The CDR3 DNA reads as TGTGCCAGGACCGGCGGCAACCAAGAGACCCAGTACTTC. Translation: CARTGGNQETQYF.

This chain links TRBV6-8 with TRBJ2-7, with 7 bases matching TRBD1. Germline CDR1 MNHGY, CDR2 SAAAGT. The CDR3 is made up of 15 amino acids. The V and J ends lost 2 bases and 6 bases, in that order; junction bases with no gene match: 10. The CDR3 DNA reads as TGTGCCAGCAGTTACCCCGACAGGGTTTCCCCCGAGCAGTACTTC. This gives the protein CASSYPDRVSPEQYF.

This clone has only a few counts. This chain uses TRBV2 with TRBJ2-1, with 11 bases fitting TRBD2. CDR1 SNHLY and CDR2 FYNNEI come from the germline V gene. This CDR3 has 14 residues. The trim removed 5 bases at V and 4 bases at J, leaving 1 base unmatched. CDR3 protein: CASSRLAGYNEQFF. The CDR3 DNA reads TGTGCCAGCAGTAGACTAGCGGGGTACAATGAGCAGTTCTTC.

CDR3 sequence reads: CATSREAVAQETQYF. CDR3 bases: TGTGCCACCAGCAGAGAAGCGGTAGCCCAAGAGACCCAGTACTTC. The chain links TRBV15 to TRBJ2-5; D perhaps matches TRBD2 (5 bases). From germline, CDR1 is LNHNV and CDR2 YYDKDF (reference sequence). Trimming pared 0 bases from V and 1 base from J, leaving 9 bases between. This CDR3 is 15 amino acids long.

The chain carries TRBV5-4 and TRBJ1-2; weak D call: TRBD1 (5 bases). V dropped 0 bases and J dropped 4 bases, with 13 bases sitting between them. Germline values: CDR1 SGHNT, CDR2 YYREEE (reference sequence). This CDR3 spans 15 amino acids. The CDR3 here is CASSLETVGSYGYTF. The CDR3, as DNA: TGTGCCAGCAGCTTGGAGACAGTGGGATCCTATGGCTACACCTTC.

The chain carries TRBV5-1 and TRBJ1-1; 7 bases are a match to TRBD1. Germline assignment: CDR1 SGHRS and CDR2 YFSETQ. The length of the CDR3 is 14 residues. Trimming removed 4 bases from V and 4 bases from J; junction bases left unmatched: 7. The CDR3 coding sequence is TGCGCCAGCAGCGGACCAGGGGGAAGCACTGAAGCTTTCTTT. Its translation is CASSGPGGSTEAFF. Variable domain in full (rest from reference TRBV5-1 and TRBJ1-1): KAGVTQTPRYLIKTRGQQVTLSCSPISGHRSVSWYQQTPGQGLQFLFEYFSETQRNKGNFPGRFSGRQFSNSRSEMNVSTLELGDSALYLCASSGPGGSTEAFFGQGTRLTVV.

V gene TRBV11-2 combines with J gene TRBJ2-7, with D perhaps TRBD1 (6 bases). Looked up from germline, CDR1 is SGHAT and CDR2 is FQNNGV. This CDR3 is 14 amino acids long. V lost 1 base and J lost 4, with 11 bases in between. The CDR3 is CASSLAGQLYEQYF. The CDR3 DNA is TGTGCCAGCAGCTTAGCAGGACAGCTTTACGAGCAGTACTTC.

This clone appeared once. The V and J genes are TRBV28 and TRBJ2-5; perhaps TRBD2 as D (5 bases). Germline CDR1 and CDR2: MDHEN and SYDVKM. CDR3 size: 14 residues. V was cut by 5 bases and J by 2 bases, with 12 bases left in between. This CDR3 reads CASSRGLRQETQYF. CDR3 nucleotide sequence: TGTGCCAGCAGTCGAGGACTTAGGCAAGAGACCCAGTACTTC.

In this sample, this clone turned up once. The V gene is TRBV7-9, the J gene TRBJ2-5; D is perhaps TRBD2 (5 bases). V was pared by 11 bases and J by 3 bases, with 10 bases between. This CDR3 has 11 amino acids. CDR1 SEHNR and CDR2 FQNEAQ come from the germline V gene (reference sequence). The CDR3 reads CAASIKETQYF. The CDR3 coding sequence is TGTGCCGCTAGCATAAAAGAGACCCAGTACTTC.